This T cell receptor beta chain was sequenced in a study of blood T cell repertoires in COVID-19. Study overall: The United States, Italy and Spain provided the acute and convalescent COVID-19 samples.

Only in-frame clones appear in the TCRdb table, and some are missing; sequencing was by immunoSEQ multiplex PCR. This sample has about 200,000 clones, with approximately 91% found just once. Sequencing used peripheral blood. This TCR was sampled from a man in his late teens or twenties with active or convalescent COVID-19.

The CDR3 loop reads CASTTGGLNTGELFF. DNA for the CDR3: TGTGCCAGCACTACGGGGGGGCTCAACACCGGGGAGCTGTTTTTT. The chain employs TRBV7-9 and TRBJ2-2; 8 nucleotides align to TRBD2. The CDR3 is made up of 15 amino acids. The trim removed 7 bases at V and 2 bases at J, leaving 6 bases unmatched. The germline gives CDR1 SEHNR, CDR2 FQNEAQ (reference sequence).